This TCR beta chain was sequenced in a study of blood T cell repertoires in COVID-19. Study overall: From T cells, B-cell-depleted T cells, or PBMCs came the material, which was cDNA or gDNA.

V lost 1 base to trimming and J lost 1 base; unmatched junction nucleotides: 5. Germline CDR1 SGHRS, CDR2 YFSETQ. The CDR3 is made up of 16 amino acids. The participants were between roughly 18 and 90 years old and came from 20 to 30 US areas. In the study's own analysis: Reference gene primers were amplified, and this amplification served to estimate nucleated cell counts. Profiled with immunoSEQ multiplex PCR; TCRdb holds only in-frame clones, not every one. V and J calls and clone size are given by that table; D and trimming were obtained from the DNA. The sample contains 370,000 or so clones, around 87% of which appear only once.

This receptor was taken from a man younger than 45 who had recovered from COVID-19. The genes are TRBV5-1 and TRBJ2-3; 8 positions agree with TRBD2. The sample was PBMCs or T cells enriched from blood (not recorded which). CDR3 nucleotides: TGCGCCAGCAGCTTGAACGGGGGGGCCGGCACAGATACGCAGTATTTT. Translation: CASSLNGGAGTDTQYF.